Listed below are T cell receptor beta chains from one sample, sequenced in a study of CD8+ T cells in alopecia areata. TCRdb's table, derived via immunoSEQ multiplex PCR, lists solely in-frame clones and lacks some. The sample gives some 150,000 clones, about 86% of which show up once; about 13% is in the top ten. Here the sequenced sample was CD8+ T cells sorted from blood, taken at week 4, from a patient treated with tofacitinib. These TCRs come from a human donor with alopecia areata. Both conserved end residues are part of each CDR3. D genes are given only for firm matches. Where a row states a size, it is once, few, many or the class of an expanded clone; other rows omit it.

v_gene,abundance,j_gene,d_gene,CDR3aa,CDR3nt
TRBV6-1,once,TRBJ1-3,.,CAIPTGNTIYF,TGTGCCATCCCGACGGGGAACACCATATATTTT
TRBV6-5,.,TRBJ1-2,.,CASRLPYAGTYGYTF,TGTGCCAGCAGACTCCCCTACGCAGGGACCTATGGCTACACCTTC
TRBV30,.,TRBJ2-7,TRBD2,CAWSGSSGLSSYEQYF,TGTGCCTGGAGTGGTTCTAGCGGTCTGAGCTCCTACGAGCAGTACTTC
TRBV27,.,TRBJ2-1,.,CASSLSGLEQFF,TGTGCCAGCAGTTTATCAGGGCTAGAGCAGTTCTTC
TRBV5-6,once,TRBJ2-7,.,CASSLGTETYEQYF,TGTGCCAGCAGCTTGGGGACTGAAACCTACGAGCAGTACTTC
TRBV7-9,once,TRBJ2-1,TRBD1,CASSRVRDRGSNEQFF,TGTGCCAGCAGCCGCGTCCGGGACAGGGGGTCCAATGAGCAGTTCTTC
TRBV5-5,.,TRBJ2-7,.,CASSFPGTAGDPYEQYF,TGTGCCAGCAGCTTCCCGGGGACAGCGGGGGACCCCTACGAGCAGTACTTC
TRBV2,.,TRBJ1-1,.,CASSAQGRDQAFF,TGTGCCAGCAGCGCACAGGGCAGGGATCAAGCTTTCTTT
TRBV29-1,.,TRBJ1-2,.,CSVDVGVRGYTF,TGCAGCGTTGATGTAGGGGTGAGGGGCTACACCTTC
TRBV19,.,TRBJ1-1,.,CASSIEGPVNTEAFF,TGTGCCAGTAGTATTGAGGGCCCCGTGAACACTGAAGCTTTCTTT
TRBV29-1,.,TRBJ2-1,TRBD2,CSVEGLAAIPSYNEQFF,TGCAGCGTTGAGGGACTAGCGGCTATCCCCTCCTACAATGAGCAGTTCTTC
TRBV7-8,.,TRBJ1-2,TRBD1,CASSPGTGHYGYTF,TGTGCCAGCAGCCCCGGGACAGGGCACTATGGCTACACCTTC
TRBV11-2,few,TRBJ1-4,.,CASRAKTNRDELFF,TGTGCCAGCAGAGCCAAAACGAACCGGGACGAACTGTTTTTT
TRBV27,.,TRBJ2-2,TRBD1,CATLTAGTGTGELFF,TGTGCCACCCTTACCGCCGGGACAGGCACCGGGGAGCTGTTTTTT
TRBV7-2,.,TRBJ2-7,.,CASSRTSTGFYEQYF,TGTGCCAGCAGTAGGACTTCAACAGGGTTCTACGAGCAGTACTTC
TRBV4-1,.,TRBJ1-1,TRBD1,CASSQRPTGGLNTEAFF,TGCGCCAGCAGCCAACGTCCGACAGGGGGTCTGAACACTGAAGCTTTCTTT
TRBV5-5,.,TRBJ2-1,.,CASSPWGRSHSYNEQFF,TGTGCCAGCAGCCCCTGGGGGAGATCCCACTCCTACAATGAGCAGTTCTTC
TRBV29-1,.,TRBJ2-2,.,CSVEEGVNTGELFF,TGCAGCGTTGAAGAAGGAGTGAACACCGGGGAGCTGTTTTTT
TRBV29-1,.,TRBJ2-1,.,CSVIATSINEQFF,TGCAGCGTAATCGCGACTAGTATAAATGAGCAGTTCTTC
TRBV6-5,.,TRBJ2-7,TRBD2,CASSYVAGDYEQYF,TGTGCCAGCAGTTACGTAGCGGGGGACTACGAGCAGTACTTC
TRBV10-3,.,TRBJ2-7,TRBD2,CAISPGTSLYEQYF,TGTGCCATCAGCCCCGGGACTAGCCTGTACGAGCAGTACTTC
TRBV27,.,TRBJ2-7,.,CASIGGYEQYF,TGTGCCAGCATCGGGGGCTACGAGCAGTACTTC
TRBV29-1,.,TRBJ2-3,.,CSVVERSTDTQYF,TGCAGCGTTGTGGAGAGATCCACAGATACGCAGTATTTT
TRBV7-8,few,TRBJ1-1,.,CASSFEMNTEAFF,TGTGCCAGCAGCTTTGAAATGAACACTGAAGCTTTCTTT
TRBV27,once,TRBJ1-2,.,CASSPGQPDYYGYTF,TGTGCCAGCAGCCCGGGACAACCCGACTACTATGGCTACACCTTC
TRBV7-9,.,TRBJ2-7,.,CASSSRLDPTYEQYF,TGTGCCAGCAGCTCCCGTTTGGACCCCACCTACGAGCAGTACTTC
TRBV29-1,.,TRBJ2-2,.,CSAKRDTGELFF,TGCAGCGCCAAAAGGGACACCGGGGAGCTGTTTTTT
TRBV29-1,.,TRBJ2-3,.,CSVEDRYQPSTDTQYF,TGCAGCGTTGAAGATCGGTATCAGCCTAGCACAGATACGCAGTATTTT
TRBV7-9,.,TRBJ2-2,TRBD1,CASSYPTGGMNTGELFF,TGTGCCAGCAGCTACCCAACAGGGGGGATGAACACCGGGGAGCTGTTTTTT
TRBV23-1,few,TRBJ2-2,TRBD2,CASSPSCAGGKNTGELFF,TGCGCCAGCAGTCCGTCTTGTGCGGGGGGAAAGAACACCGGGGAGCTGTTTTTT
TRBV4-1,once,TRBJ1-1,.,CASSPVGGTEAFF,TGCGCCAGCAGCCCCGTCGGGGGCACTGAAGCTTTCTTT
TRBV29-1,.,TRBJ2-5,.,CSVVWPGRRGETQYF,TGCAGCGTTGTTTGGCCGGGCAGACGGGGAGAGACCCAGTACTTC
TRBV4-1,.,TRBJ2-7,.,CASSQDGNQQGGEQYF,TGCGCCAGCAGCCAAGATGGGAACCAGCAGGGGGGCGAGCAGTACTTC
TRBV6-1,.,TRBJ2-6,TRBD2,CASSEGLAPSGANVLTF,TGTGCCAGCAGTGAGGGACTAGCACCGTCTGGGGCCAACGTCCTGACTTTC
TRBV13,.,TRBJ1-2,TRBD1,CASSFRDRDGYTF,TGTGCCAGCAGCTTCCGGGACAGGGATGGCTACACCTTC
TRBV7-2,.,TRBJ2-7,TRBD1,CASEEGTGYYEQYF,TGTGCCAGCGAGGAGGGGACAGGCTACTACGAGCAGTACTTC
TRBV7-9,.,TRBJ1-2,.,CASSLVRGGGYTF,TGTGCCAGCAGCTTAGTACGGGGTGGTGGCTACACCTTC
TRBV5-4,.,TRBJ2-7,.,CASSWGRGQYF,TGTGCCAGCAGCTGGGGGCGCGGGCAGTACTTC
TRBV7-8,.,TRBJ2-7,.,CASSLVGSSGEQYF,TGTGCCAGCAGCTTGGTGGGATCGTCCGGCGAGCAGTACTTC
TRBV2,.,TRBJ2-3,TRBD2,CASTGPGLATTDTQYF,TGTGCCAGCACAGGCCCCGGACTAGCGACTACAGATACGCAGTATTTT